The TCR beta chain under discussion was sequenced for a study of cytomegalovirus exposure and HLA in healthy donors. Across the study: From donors who were HLA-typed, an early data release held around 80 million unique TCRs.

Study results and caveats: Cytomegalovirus association was assigned to about 180 TCR beta chains. An analysis was carried out later, and it reportedly showed fewer N-insertions in an Asian-associated ancestry cluster than the approximately 700-donor mean. Differences between HLA loci emerged in a later analysis of TCR association rates, with DRB1 most and HLA-C fewest.

In the PCR, 60 Vbeta and 13 Jbeta primers were used. Profiling relied on immunoSEQ multiplex PCR, and the TCRdb table lists in-frame clones only, not all of them. Of 150,000 to 200,000 clones listed, about 84% are singletons. This clone was detected only a few times. Its matching antigen is unknown. The CDR3 loop spans 15 amino acids. Germline CDR1 SGHAT, CDR2 FQNNGV. V lost 4 bases, J lost 4 bases, and 8 bases stayed unmatched. This receptor was obtained from a woman aged 25 to 45 in good health and CMV-seropositive. Sample: PBMCs. V and J are TRBV11-2 and TRBJ2-5; 8 bases match TRBD2. This CDR3 reads CASSSTGLVGETQYF. The CDR3 bases are TGTGCCAGCAGCTCCACGGGACTAGTGGGAGAGACCCAGTACTTC.